The rows below give T cell receptor beta chains drawn from one sample of a study of cytomegalovirus exposure and HLA in healthy donors. The protocol was immunoSEQ multiplex PCR, while the TCRdb copy is restricted to in-frame clones and leaves out a portion. The profile covers more than 150,000 clones, with about four fifths appearing a single time and approximately 2% taken by the ten largest. Specimen: PBMCs. These receptors all come from a woman aged 30 to 39 in good health and CMV-seronegative. The CDR3 runs from the conserved cysteine through the conserved F or W. The order of the fields is J gene, V gene, D gene, CDR3 protein, CDR3 DNA. D genes are given only for firm matches.

>TRBJ2-7|TRBV4-1|TRBD2
CASSHSSGGGSSYEQYF
TGCGCCAGCAGCCATTCAAGCGGGGGGGGGAGCTCCTACGAGCAGTACTTC
>TRBJ1-5|TRBV2|.
CASSELQNNQPQHF
TGTGCCAGCAGTGAACTGCAGAACAATCAGCCCCAGCATTTT
>TRBJ2-2|TRBV30|TRBD2
CAGWTSGGSPNTGELFF
TGTGCCGGGTGGACTAGCGGGGGAAGCCCGAACACCGGGGAGCTGTTTTTT
>TRBJ1-4|TRBV18|.
CASSRSTATNEKLFF
TGTGCCAGCTCACGGTCCACAGCAACTAATGAAAAACTGTTTTTT
>TRBJ2-6|TRBV7-6|TRBD1
CASSSRAITGATGANVLTF
TGTGCCAGCAGCTCCCGAGCTATTACAGGGGCTACTGGGGCCAACGTCCTGACTTTC
>TRBJ2-7|TRBV29-1|.
CSARLGSYEQYF
TGCAGCGCCCGACTAGGAAGCTACGAGCAGTACTTC
>TRBJ2-3|TRBV6-4|.
CASSDPEQEPSSTDTQYF
TGTGCCAGCAGTGACCCAGAACAGGAGCCTTCTAGCACAGATACGCAGTATTTT
>TRBJ2-5|TRBV30|.
CAWSGRVLGGETQYF
TGTGCCTGGAGCGGCAGGGTTTTGGGGGGAGAGACCCAGTACTTC
>TRBJ1-1|TRBV18|TRBD1
CASSPSGQGATEAFF
TGTGCCAGCTCACCTTCCGGACAGGGGGCGACTGAAGCTTTCTTT
>TRBJ2-1|TRBV7-2|.
CASSLGPGGHNEQFF
TGTGCCAGCAGCTTAGGGCCAGGGGGGCACAATGAGCAGTTCTTC